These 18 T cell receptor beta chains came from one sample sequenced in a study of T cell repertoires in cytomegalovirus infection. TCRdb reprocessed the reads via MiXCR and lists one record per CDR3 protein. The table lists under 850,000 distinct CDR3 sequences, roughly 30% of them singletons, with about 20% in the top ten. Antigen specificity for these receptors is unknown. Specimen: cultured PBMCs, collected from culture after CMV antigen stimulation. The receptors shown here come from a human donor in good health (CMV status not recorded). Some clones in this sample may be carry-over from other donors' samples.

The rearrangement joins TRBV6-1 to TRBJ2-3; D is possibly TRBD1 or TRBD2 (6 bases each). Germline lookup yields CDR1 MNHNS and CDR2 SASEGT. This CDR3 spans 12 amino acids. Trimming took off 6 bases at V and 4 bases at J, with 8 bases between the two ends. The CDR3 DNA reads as TGTGCCAGCAGGGAGGGGGCAGATACGCAGTATTTT. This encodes CASREGADTQYF.

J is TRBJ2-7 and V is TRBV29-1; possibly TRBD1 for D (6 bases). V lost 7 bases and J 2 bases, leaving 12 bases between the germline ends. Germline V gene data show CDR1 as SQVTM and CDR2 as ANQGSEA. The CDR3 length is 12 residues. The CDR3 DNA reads TGCAGCGCCCTAAACAGGGCCTACGAGCAGTACTTC. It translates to CSALNRAYEQYF.

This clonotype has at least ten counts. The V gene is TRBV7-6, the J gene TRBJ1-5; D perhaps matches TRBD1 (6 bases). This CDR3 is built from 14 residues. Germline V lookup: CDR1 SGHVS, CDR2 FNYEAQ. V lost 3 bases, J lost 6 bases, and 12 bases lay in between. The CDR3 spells CASSLNREGQPQHF. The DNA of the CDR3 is TGTGCCAGCAGCTTGAACAGGGAGGGTCAGCCCCAGCATTTT.

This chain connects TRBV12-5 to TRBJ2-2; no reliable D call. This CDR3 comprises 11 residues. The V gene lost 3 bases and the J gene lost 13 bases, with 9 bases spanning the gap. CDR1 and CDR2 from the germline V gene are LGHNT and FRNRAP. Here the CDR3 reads CASGFPSRLFF. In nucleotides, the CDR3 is TGTGCTAGTGGTTTCCCTTCGAGGCTGTTTTTT.

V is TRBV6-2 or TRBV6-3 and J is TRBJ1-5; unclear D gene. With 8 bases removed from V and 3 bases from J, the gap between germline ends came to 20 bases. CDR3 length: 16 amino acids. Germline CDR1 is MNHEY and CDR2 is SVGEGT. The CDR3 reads CASSGPFGSFNQPQHF. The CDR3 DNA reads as TGTGCCAGCTCCGGACCTTTCGGGAGCTTCAATCAGCCCCAGCATTTT.

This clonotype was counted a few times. CDR3 sequence (DNA): TGTGCCTGGAGTCCACGGGCCCAGGGCGGTTCACCCCTCCACTTT. Translation: CAWSPRAQGGSPLHF. This chain links TRBV30 with TRBJ1-6, with D possibly being TRBD1 (5 bases). The V gene lost 2 bases and the J gene lost 9 bases, with 17 bases spanning the gap. CDR3 length: 15 amino acids. The germline V gene has CDR1 GTSNPN and CDR2 SVGIG (reference sequence).

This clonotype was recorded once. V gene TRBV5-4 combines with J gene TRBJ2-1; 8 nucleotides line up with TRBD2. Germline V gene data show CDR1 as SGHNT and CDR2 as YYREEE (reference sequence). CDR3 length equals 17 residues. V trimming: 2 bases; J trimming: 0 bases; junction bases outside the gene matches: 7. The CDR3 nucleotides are TGTGCCAGCAGCTTCGATAGCGGGGCGTACTCCTACAATGAGCAGTTCTTC. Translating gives CASSFDSGAYSYNEQFF.

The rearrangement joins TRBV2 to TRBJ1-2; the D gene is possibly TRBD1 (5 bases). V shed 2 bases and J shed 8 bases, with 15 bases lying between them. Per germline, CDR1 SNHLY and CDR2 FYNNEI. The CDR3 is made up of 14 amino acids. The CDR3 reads CASSEQGQSGGYTF. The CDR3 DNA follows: TGTGCCAGCAGTGAACAAGGACAATCGGGCGGCTACACCTTC.

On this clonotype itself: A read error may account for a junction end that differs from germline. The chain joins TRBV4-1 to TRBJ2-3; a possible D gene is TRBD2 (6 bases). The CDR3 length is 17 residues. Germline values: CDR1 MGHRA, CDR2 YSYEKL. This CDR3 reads CASSQDHGTALRDTQNF. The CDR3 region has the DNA TGCGCCAGCAGCCAAGATCACGGGACTGCCCTCAGGGATACGCAGAATTTT.

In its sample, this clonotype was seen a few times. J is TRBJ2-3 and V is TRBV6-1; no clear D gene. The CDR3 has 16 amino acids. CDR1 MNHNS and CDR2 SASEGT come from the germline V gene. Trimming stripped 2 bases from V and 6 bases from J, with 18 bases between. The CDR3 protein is CASSETPYGDRDTQYF. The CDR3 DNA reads TGTGCCAGCAGTGAAACGCCCTATGGGGATCGGGATACGCAGTATTTT.

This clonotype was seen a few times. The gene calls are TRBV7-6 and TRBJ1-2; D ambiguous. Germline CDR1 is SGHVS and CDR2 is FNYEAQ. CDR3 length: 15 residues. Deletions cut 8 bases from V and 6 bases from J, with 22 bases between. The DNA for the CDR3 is TGTGCCAGCCAATGGCTCGCTCTTGCAAAGGATGGCTACACCTTC. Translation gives CASQWLALAKDGYTF.

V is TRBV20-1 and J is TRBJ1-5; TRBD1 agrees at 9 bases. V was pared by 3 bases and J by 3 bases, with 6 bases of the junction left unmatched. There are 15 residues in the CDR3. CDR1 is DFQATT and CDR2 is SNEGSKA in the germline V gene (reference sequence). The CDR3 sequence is CSASPRQGDNQPQHF. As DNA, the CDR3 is TGCAGTGCTAGTCCTAGACAGGGGGACAATCAGCCCCAGCATTTT.

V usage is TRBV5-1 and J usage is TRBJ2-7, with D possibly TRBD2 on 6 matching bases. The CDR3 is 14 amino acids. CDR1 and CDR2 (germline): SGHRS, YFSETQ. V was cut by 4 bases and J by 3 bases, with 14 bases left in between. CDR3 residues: CASSPPGLLYEQYF. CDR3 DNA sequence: TGCGCCAGCAGCCCCCCGGGACTCCTCTACGAGCAGTACTTC.

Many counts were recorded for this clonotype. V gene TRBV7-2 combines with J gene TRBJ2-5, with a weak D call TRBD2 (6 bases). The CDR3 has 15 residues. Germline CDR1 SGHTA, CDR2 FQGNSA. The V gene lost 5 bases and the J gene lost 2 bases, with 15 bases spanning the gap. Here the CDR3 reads CASSPPGGRQETQYF. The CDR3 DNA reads TGTGCCAGCAGCCCGCCAGGAGGGAGGCAAGAGACCCAGTACTTC.

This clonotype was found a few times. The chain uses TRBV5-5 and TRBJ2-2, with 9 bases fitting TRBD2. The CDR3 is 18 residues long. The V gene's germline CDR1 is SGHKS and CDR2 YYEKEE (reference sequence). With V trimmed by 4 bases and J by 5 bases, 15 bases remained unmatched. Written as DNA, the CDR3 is TGTGCCAGCAGCCCATCAGGGGGGCTAAGCGGGAGGACCGGGGAGCTGTTTTTT. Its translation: CASSPSGGLSGRTGELFF.

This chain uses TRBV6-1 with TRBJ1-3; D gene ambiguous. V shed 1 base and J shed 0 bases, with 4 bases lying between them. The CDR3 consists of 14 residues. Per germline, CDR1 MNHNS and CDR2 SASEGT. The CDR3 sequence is CASSEESSGNTIYF. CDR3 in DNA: TGTGCCAGCAGTGAAGAGAGCTCTGGAAACACCATATATTTT.

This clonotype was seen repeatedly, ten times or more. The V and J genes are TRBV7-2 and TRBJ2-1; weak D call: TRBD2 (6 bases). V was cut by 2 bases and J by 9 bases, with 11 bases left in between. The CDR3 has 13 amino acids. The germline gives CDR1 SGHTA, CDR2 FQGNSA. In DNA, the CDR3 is TGTGCCAGCAGCTTATGGGGAGCGGGTGAGCAGTTCTTC. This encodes CASSLWGAGEQFF.

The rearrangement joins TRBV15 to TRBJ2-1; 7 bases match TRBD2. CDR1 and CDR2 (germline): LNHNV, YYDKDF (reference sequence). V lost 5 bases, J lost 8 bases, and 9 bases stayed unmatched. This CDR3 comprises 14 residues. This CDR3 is CATSAGSGGYEQFF. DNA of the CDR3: TGTGCCACCAGCGCCGGGTCGGGGGGATATGAGCAGTTCTTC.